This T cell receptor beta chain stems from a study of shared clonotypes between healthy human individuals. Comment on this clone: The identical CDR3 is also encoded by other nucleotide sequences in the sample.

Germline V gives CDR1 SNHLY, CDR2 FYNNEI. V gave up 3 bases and J gave up 4 bases, with 6 bases separating them. The CDR3 runs 12 residues. Sorted-subset replicate PCR reactions contained approximately 190 ng DNA, corresponding to about 30,000 T cell genomes. Assay used: immunoSEQ multiplex PCR; TCRdb lists only in-frame clones, some missing. The table has hundreds of thousands of clones, around three quarters seen once. This receptor was taken from a woman in her 30s in good health. The sample was memory CD4+ T cells sorted from blood. Specified subset: CD45RA-negative fraction. This chain connects TRBV2 to TRBJ2-5; D is ambiguous. The CDR3 protein is CASSERRETQYF. The CDR3 nucleotides are TGTGCCAGCAGTGAGCGTAGAGAGACCCAGTACTTC. The complete variable domain, with remaining parts taken from reference TRBV2 and TRBJ2-5, reads EPEVTQTPSHQVTQMGQEVILRCVPISNHLYFYWYRQILGQKVEFLVSFYNNEISEKSEIFDDQFSVERPDGSNFTLKIRSTKLEDSAMYFCASSERRETQYFGPGTRLLVL.